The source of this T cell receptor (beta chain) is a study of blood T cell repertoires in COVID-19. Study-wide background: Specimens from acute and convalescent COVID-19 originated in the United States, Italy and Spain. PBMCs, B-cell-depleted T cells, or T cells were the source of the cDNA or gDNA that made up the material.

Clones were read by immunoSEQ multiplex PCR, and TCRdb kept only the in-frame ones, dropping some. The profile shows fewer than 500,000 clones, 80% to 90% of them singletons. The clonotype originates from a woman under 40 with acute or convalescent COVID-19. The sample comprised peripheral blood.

CDR3: CASSTQGNEKLFF. The CDR3 nucleotides are TGTGCCAGTAGTACGCAGGGGAATGAAAAACTGTTTTTT. J is TRBJ1-4 and V is TRBV19; TRBD1 is a possible D gene (6 bases). Germline CDR1 reads LNHDA; CDR2 reads SQIVND (reference sequence). V lost 4 bases to trimming and J lost 5 bases, with 8 bases between them. The CDR3 covers 13 residues.